This T cell receptor beta chain was profiled in a study of cytomegalovirus exposure and HLA in healthy donors (dated by TCRdb to 2017 to 2019). Some background on the complete study: In an earlier analysis of several hundred of the donors, less than 350 Gb of sequence data and approximately 120 million unique TCR beta sequences from about 179 million T cells were reported. An early release covering roughly 580 HLA-typed donors comprised about 320 gigabases of sequencing data and 85 million to 100 million unique TCR sequences. The genetic ancestry cluster associated with self-reported Caucasian donors included about four fifths of the 398 genotyped donors. The study aimed to test whether signatures of past pathogen exposure could be identified by cataloging public T cell receptors. The T cell repertoires of several hundred subjects were profiled by immunosequencing and related to cytomegalovirus serostatus. Along with the approximately 670-subject first cohort, a separate validation cohort of roughly 110 different subjects was used. The study combined high-throughput TCR immunosequencing, statistical association of individual TCRs with disease status, and machine learning to predict cytomegalovirus infection status. A later analysis re-examined previously published TCR beta repertoires from hundreds of donors and added high-resolution HLA genotyping to investigate patterns of TCR occurrence. The later analysis used no new phenotypic data to find candidate immune exposures, relying instead on TCR beta sequences and their occurrence across donors. An earlier analysis of 500 to 750 of the donors applied high-throughput TCR beta sequencing to assess whether each TCR beta V gene segment acted as functional or pseudogenic. Alongside the repertoire data, information on donor age, sex, ethnicity and CMV serostatus was compiled. A later genetic analysis took genome-wide SNP genotypes for about 55% of the 666 donors and used that subset as a discovery cohort. All discovery cohort repertoires had been generated using a single sequencing platform. HLA typing covered class I and class II loci at four-digit resolution. The number of typed donors differed by locus: about 620-640 for A, B, C, DRB1 and DQB1; approximately 520 for DQA1; approximately 600 for DPA1; and around 490 for DPB1. Because of strong linkage in the cohort, 5 or 6 DR-DQ haplotypes were treated as single units for association and clustering. Among some 400 genotyped donors of the cohort, an average of about 220,000 unique TCR beta nucleotide sequences was sequenced per donor, of which 15% to 20% were non-productive.

This clone was recorded once. Its antigen is unknown. No base quality information exists; no much larger clone differs at one position. The investigation overall reported the following: Three of the identified cytomegalovirus-associated TCR beta chains were confirmed in vitro to be specific for cytomegalovirus antigens. An earlier analysis of approximately 570 of the donors showed that most TCR beta V segments appeared in productive rearrangements either about 87% or about 30% of the time, which broadly matched IMGT annotations. The study gave a list of over 150 TCR beta chains associated with cytomegalovirus. In a later analysis, 16,951 TCR beta sequences were associated with specific HLA alleles at a false discovery rate of 0.05. In a later genetic analysis, a missense DCLRE1C variant was associated with V-gene and J-gene trimming of TCR beta chains, and the association was replicated in an independent cohort. Most TCR sequences were observed very rarely across donors, whereas some public TCRs were present in many individuals. The presence/absence analyses assumed that sequencing depth was roughly uniform across donors, and that assumption may not be true. It was suggested by the authors that the approach could potentially be generalized to other disease states and immunological phenotypes. Immune exposure information for the cohort was limited to CMV serostatus. In this cohort, only TCR beta chains were sequenced, and detectable features were limited by the absence of alpha or paired-chain data. Because the 87-base-pair reads could not distinguish some IMGT-functional V segments, including TRBV6-2 and TRBV6-3, those segments were excluded. According to a later analysis, most CMV-associated TCR beta chains appeared to be HLA-restricted, and the HLA associations seemed to be driven largely by CMV exposure. When HLA alleles, especially DR and DQ, strongly co-occurred, TCR associations were difficult to assign to individual alleles. In a later analysis, TCR association rates were found to vary across HLA loci, with the most associated TCRs seen for DRB1 alleles and the fewest for HLA-C alleles. Roughly 15 rarely observed V segments, including chromosome 9 orphons, were excluded from the earlier analysis of some 590 of the donors because counts were too low. A further reported finding was that TCR beta sequences accurately predicted the HLA-A and HLA-B alleles for most subjects in the first cohort. A later genetic analysis reported fewer N-insertions in productive TCRs among donors in an Asian-associated ancestry cluster than the roughly 700-donor mean. A later analysis reported that several top co-occurrence clusters appeared linked to parvovirus B19, influenza, CMV and Epstein-Barr virus. HLA typing was unavailable for some donors at each locus, so association tests used only the typed subset. In a later analysis, HLA-associated TCR beta chains were found to be more clonally expanded and to have lower generation probabilities than equally common non-associated chains. A cluster of highly shared sequence variants was judged likely to represent a technical artifact of the sequencing pipeline. Cytomegalovirus status was reported to be diagnosed by the classifier with high specificity and sensitivity in both the original and validation cohorts. Linkage disequilibrium might explain the correlated functional status among segregating V segments, but an unknown experimental factor could not be ruled out.

Library generation was performed with the immunoSEQ multiplex PCR assay. The multiplex PCR relied on a mix of 60 forward primers for TCR Vbeta segments and 13 reverse primers for TCR Jbeta segments. The CDR3 region of rearranged TCR beta genes was amplified from genomic DNA by a multiplex PCR assay. The Illumina HiSeq System was used to sequence the amplified TCR beta libraries as 87-base-pair reads. Per the authors' processing: Across the 670 or so repertoires, a later analysis counted about 81 million unique TCR beta chains, approximately 12 million of which were shared by at least two donors. A nearest-neighbor algorithm error-corrected the raw reads and collapsed the reads into unique sequences, merging closely related sequences to remove PCR and sequencing errors. V, D and J gene segments were assigned by aligning CDR3 sequences to IMGT reference sequences. For a sequence to be retained, a match of at least six nucleotides was required to both a V gene segment and a J gene segment. Rearrangements were classified as productive when the CDR3 lacked stop codons and remained in frame with V and J, and all other rearrangements were classified as non-productive. CDR3 was defined according to IMGT convention as the region running from the second conserved V-encoded cysteine to the conserved J-encoded phenylalanine. Sequences without an unambiguous match to a single V gene segment were excluded from the earlier analysis of 587 of the donors. An earlier analysis of 587 of the donors classified V segments as functional when productive rearrangements were above 56.7% and as segregating when the standard deviation between donors was above 5%. A statistical classification framework was built to diagnose cytomegalovirus status from the catalog of TCR beta chain sequences. A later analysis assigned V and J genes by comparing TCR nucleotide sequences with IMGT/GENE-DB human TR gene sequences. A later analysis assigned CDR3 sequences and most-parsimonious VDJ recombination scenarios with the TCRdist pipeline. In a later analysis, every TCR beta chain was defined by the combination of its CDR3 amino acid sequence and its V-gene family, and reads without a unique V-gene family were dropped. A later analysis removed 592 highly shared, low-generation-probability nucleotide sequences to deal with suspected cross-contamination and a sequencing artifact. In a later analysis, a clonal expansion index for each public chain was calculated from normalized within-repertoire ranks of inferred template counts. In a later analysis, generation probabilities were computed with a VDJ recombination model fitted to out-of-frame rearrangements, and the resulting probabilities were checked against IGoR. Hypergeometric tests were used in a later analysis to score TCR-TCR, TCR-HLA and TCR-CMV co-occurrence, with a repertoire-size bias correction applied to the TCR pairs. In a later analysis, false discovery rates were estimated by permuting HLA or CMV assignments 20 times. In a later analysis, co-occurring TCRs were grouped using DBSCAN, with TCRdist sequence similarity added in when clustering inside HLA-allele-positive subsets. Co-occurrence clustering excluded repertoires with fewer than 30,000 or more than 120,000 public chains, plus five with anomalous nucleotide sharing. In TCRdb, the immuneACCESS table is reduced to in-frame sequences with V and J assigned. These tables do not hold every clone; where another copy was compared, an unresolved V gene accounts for under half, and the others remain unexplained. From that table come the V and J calls and clone size; the DNA was used to work out D and trimming. In all, the sample holds 120,000 to 150,000 clones, and approximately 78% of those were seen once. Clones ranked in the top ten supply roughly 3.2% of the sample.

The CDR3 measures 17 amino acids from cysteine to phenylalanine. CDR3 DNA only is kept here, 51 bases in frame from base 1. Sequences MGHRA (CDR1) and YSYEKL (CDR2) are obtained from the germline V gene. V is reduced by 1 base and J by 0 bases, leaving a spacing of 10 bases between them. In total, about 650 healthy bone marrow donors made up the cohort. All cohort members were sampled while nominally healthy, although unrecorded immune exposures were likely present. The donor tested CMV seropositive and was one of the 289 seropositive cohort members. Each donor provided a peripheral blood sample, and peripheral blood mononuclear cells were used for TCR beta sequencing. Genomic DNA extraction from the blood cell samples was performed with the Qiagen DNeasy Blood Extraction Kit.

Material for sequencing was PBMCs. The sequence derives from a young man in good health and CMV-seropositive. The receptor chain draws on TRBV4-1 and TRBJ1-6, with no confident D gene call. The DNA is TGCGCCAGCAGCCAAGGGCGGGCCATCTCCTATAATTCACCCCTCCACTTT. This is translated as CASSQGRAISYNSPLHF.